The 10 T cell receptor beta chains below come from one sample, sequenced in a study of Graves' ophthalmopathy and Graves' hyperthyroidism. The TCR beta CDR3 regions underwent amplification from RNA transcripts. RT-PCR with HTBI primers came first, then second-round multiplex PCR. Using its own MiXCR run on the multiplex PCR reads, TCRdb lists one record per CDR3 protein. The table records 150,000 to 200,000 distinct CDR3 sequences, about 40% of them present only once. Sequences were obtained from peripheral blood. Source of these receptors: a woman aged 40 to 50 with Graves' ophthalmopathy.

The chain joins TRBV5-1 to TRBJ2-7; D is unclear. Trimming stripped 4 bases from V and 3 bases from J, with 14 bases between. Per the germline V gene, CDR1 is SGHRS and CDR2 is YFSETQ. The CDR3 extends over 14 amino acids. CDR3 sequence reads: CASSPPFPHYEQYF. In DNA, the CDR3 is TGCGCCAGCAGCCCCCCATTCCCACACTACGAGCAGTACTTC.

This clonotype was counted many times. The V and J genes are TRBV9 and TRBJ2-2; D gene unclear. This CDR3 is built from 12 residues. The germline gives CDR1 SGDLS, CDR2 YYNGEE. V dropped 0 bases and J dropped 5 bases, with 2 bases sitting between them. CDR3 nucleotides: TGTGCCAGCAGCGTAGCTACCGGGGAGCTGTTTTTT. Translated: CASSVATGELFF.

This clonotype has at least ten counts. This rearrangement joins TRBV18 to TRBJ1-1, with 8 bases aligning to TRBD1. Germline CDR1 is KGHSH and CDR2 is LQKENI. The J segment lost 5 bases and the V segment lost 2 bases, leaving 13 bases of the junction unmatched. This CDR3 has 17 residues. CDR3 coding DNA: TGTGCCAGCTCACCATCCGTCCCCGGACAGGGATGGACTGAAGCTTTCTTT. Translating it yields CASSPSVPGQGWTEAFF.

This chain connects TRBV6-1 to TRBJ1-1; 9 bases agree with TRBD1. Germline CDR1 and CDR2: MNHNS and SASEGT. The CDR3 contains 15 residues. V dropped 9 bases and J dropped 1; count of bases not matched to a gene: 9. Here the CDR3 DNA reads TGTGCCAGTATGTGGGACAGGGAGTCGAACACTGAAGCTTTCTTT. This translates into CASMWDRESNTEAFF.

This clonotype was detected only a few times. Likely a read error: the CDR3 ends without its conserved phenylalanine or tryptophan. The rearrangement uses TRBV6-5 and TRBJ1-2; tentative D call: TRBD1 (5 bases). This CDR3 region has 16 residues. The germline CDR1 and CDR2 sequences are MNHEY and SVGAGI. The germline V and J ends were trimmed by 2 bases and 4 bases, with 17 bases remaining between them. The CDR3 DNA is TGTGCCAGCAGTTACACCGGGACTGAACGAGCCTATGGCTACACCTCA. It specifies CASSYTGTERAYGYTS.

This clonotype was recorded at least ten times. The gene calls are TRBV6-5 and TRBJ1-5; TRBD1 matches at 8 bases. Germline CDR1 and CDR2: MNHEY and SVGAGI. The trim removed 10 bases at V and 2 bases at J, leaving 10 bases unmatched. This CDR3 has 15 amino acids. The CDR3 sequence is CATNSGGAGNQPQHF. As DNA, the CDR3 is TGTGCCACCAATTCAGGGGGCGCGGGCAATCAGCCCCAGCATTTT.

This sequence joins TRBV28 and TRBJ1-1; tentatively, D is TRBD1 (6 bases). The CDR3 has 11 residues. CDR1 and CDR2 (germline): MDHEN, SYDVKM. V shed 11 bases and J shed 3 bases, with 10 bases lying between them. The CDR3 sequence is CAWKGDTEAFF. The CDR3 DNA reads as TGTGCCTGGAAGGGGGACACTGAAGCTTTCTTT. The full variable domain, completed using reference TRBV28 and TRBJ1-1, is DVKVTQSSRYLVKRTGEKVFLECVQDMDHENMFWYRQDPGLGLRLIYFSYDVKMKEKGDIPEGYSVSREKKERFSLILESASTNQTSMYLCAWKGDTEAFFGQGTRLTVV.

This clonotype was seen more than once but under ten times. The chain combines TRBV6-5 with TRBJ2-5; D uncertain. This CDR3 region has 15 residues. Germline V gene sequence: CDR1 MNHEY, CDR2 SVGAGI. V lost 2 bases, J lost 5 bases, and 15 bases lay in between. The CDR3 nucleotides read TGTGCCAGCAGTTACGGCGCGTCCTTCGGGGAGACCCAGTACTTC. As protein: CASSYGASFGETQYF.

This clonotype turned up a few times. The chain couples TRBV12-3 or TRBV12-4 to TRBJ1-2; perhaps TRBD1 as D (6 bases). Trimming shortened V by 4 bases and J by 0 bases, and 15 bases separated the two germline ends. The CDR3 is 16 residues long. The CDR3 nucleotides read TGTGCCAGCAGTTCGAGACAGGACTTGACTAACTATGGCTACACCTTC. This gives the protein CASSSRQDLTNYGYTF.

The V call is TRBV6-2 or TRBV6-3, the J call TRBJ2-7; possibly TRBD1 for D (6 bases). The V and J ends lost 7 bases and 3 bases respectively, with 10 bases between them. The CDR3 sequence is 12 residues long. CDR1 and CDR2 from the germline V gene are MNHEY and SVGEGT. CDR3 in DNA: TGTGCCAGCACCCTAGGGGGCTACGAGCAGTACTTC. Its translation is CASTLGGYEQYF.